These 21 T cell receptor beta chains were sequenced from one sample in a study of early T cells in non-severe SARS-CoV-2 infection. TCRdb re-called the 5' RACE reads through MiXCR, storing one row per CDR3 protein. The sample consists of around 40,000 distinct CDR3 sequences, around 5.7% of them appearing once. Source material: whole blood. All receptors derive from an adult who was a healthcare worker with PCR-confirmed SARS-CoV-2 infection or an uninfected control (not recorded which).

This clonotype was seen ten or more times. The chain combines TRBV27 with TRBJ1-5; D not resolved. V was clipped by 2 bases and J by 5 bases, with 7 bases between them. The CDR3 sequence is 13 residues long. Germline lookup yields CDR1 MNHEY and CDR2 SMNVEV (reference sequence). The CDR3 DNA reads TGTGCCAGCAGTTTACAAATCGATCAGCCCCAGCATTTT. As protein: CASSLQIDQPQHF.

In this sample, this clonotype turned up a few times. This rearrangement joins TRBV5-1 to TRBJ1-1, with D uncertain. This CDR3 is 13 amino acids long. Germline loops: CDR1 SGHRS, CDR2 YFSETQ. Trimming left V 2 bases short and J 1 base short, with 6 bases between. The CDR3 nucleotides are TGCGCCAGCAGCTTAGACAAGAACACTGAAGCTTTCTTT. Translating it yields CASSLDKNTEAFF.

This clonotype was seen a handful of times. The J gene is TRBJ2-7, the V gene TRBV5-1, with D perhaps given as TRBD1 or TRBD2 (6 bases each). Germline-derived CDR1 and CDR2 are SGHRS and YFSETQ. Trimming removed 0 bases from V and 1 base from J, with 14 bases in between. CDR3 size: 16 residues. CDR3 sequence reads: CASSLASGATSYEQYF. In DNA form, the CDR3 reads TGCGCCAGCAGCTTGGCATCGGGGGCTACTTCCTACGAGCAGTACTTC.

This clonotype has ten or more counts. The rearrangement joins TRBV27 to TRBJ2-3; TRBD2 aligns across 12 bases. The CDR3 consists of 17 residues. Germline CDR1 MNHEY, CDR2 SMNVEV (reference sequence). Germline trimming cut 6 bases from V and 0 bases from J; bases unmatched to any gene: 7. CDR3 in amino acids: CASSFRTSGASTDTQYF. The CDR3 bases are TGTGCCAGCAGCTTTAGGACTAGCGGGGCAAGCACAGATACGCAGTATTTT.

This clonotype showed up many times. The genes are TRBV29-1 and TRBJ2-2, with D possibly called TRBD1 or TRBD2 (5 bases each). V was cut by 8 bases and J by 2 bases, with 18 bases left in between. CDR1 is SQVTM, CDR2 ANQGSEA, per germline. The CDR3 is 15 amino acids. The DNA for the CDR3 is TGCAGCTGTACACCGGGACCCATTAACACCGGGGAGCTGTTTTTT. Its translation is CSCTPGPINTGELFF.

V is TRBV27 and J is TRBJ2-3, with unresolved D. The germline V and J ends were trimmed by 3 bases and 0 bases, with 16 bases remaining between them. Germline loops: CDR1 MNHEY, CDR2 SMNVEV (reference sequence). The CDR3 sequence is 17 residues long. Written as DNA, the CDR3 is TGTGCCAGCAGTTTGAGTGTCACCAGCTCTAGCACAGATACGCAGTATTTT. Translation: CASSLSVTSSSTDTQYF.

This clonotype was counted ten times or more. V gene TRBV11-2 combines with J gene TRBJ1-2, with no clear D. The CDR3 is 12 residues long. Germline V CDR1 and CDR2: SGHAT, FQNNGV. Trimming took off 5 bases at V and 3 bases at J, with 7 bases between the two ends. The CDR3 is CASSATYYGYTF. CDR3 nucleotides: TGTGCCAGCAGCGCCACGTACTATGGCTACACCTTC.

There are many counts of this clonotype. This chain joins TRBV28 and TRBJ2-3; D not resolved. The V and J ends lost 7 bases and 2 bases respectively, with 10 bases between them. The germline CDR1 and CDR2 sequences are MDHEN and SYDVKM. The CDR3 is 13 amino acids. CDR3 in amino acids: CASKGRNTDTQYF. CDR3 sequence (DNA): TGTGCCAGCAAGGGCAGAAACACAGATACGCAGTATTTT.

This clonotype was observed at least ten times. The gene calls are TRBV6-6 and TRBJ1-1; TRBD1 might be the D (5 bases). Germline loops: CDR1 MNHNY, CDR2 SVGAGI (reference sequence). V was clipped by 6 bases and J by 1 base, with 9 bases between them. CDR3 size: 13 residues. CDR3 region: CASSLGGNTEAFF. DNA of the CDR3: TGTGCCAGCAGCCTTGGGGGGAACACTGAAGCTTTCTTT.

The gene calls are TRBV19 and TRBJ1-1; D ambiguous. Germline-derived CDR1 and CDR2 are LNHDA and SQIVND (reference sequence). Trimming took 4 bases from V and 0 from J, leaving 9 bases between them. The CDR3 totals 14 residues. CDR3 protein: CASSRSAMNTEAFF. In nucleotides, the CDR3 is TGTGCCAGTAGTAGGTCAGCAATGAACACTGAAGCTTTCTTT. The whole variable domain, filled in from reference TRBV19 and TRBJ1-1, reads DGGITQSPKYLFRKEGQNVTLSCEQNLNHDAMYWYRQDPGQGLRLIYYSQIVNDFQKGDIAEGYSVSREKKESFPLTVTSAQKNPTAFYLCASSRSAMNTEAFFGQGTRLTVV.

This clonotype appeared many times. The chain has TRBV12-3 or TRBV12-4 and TRBJ1-5, with D unclear. This CDR3 region has 13 residues. The V gene lost 2 bases and the J gene lost 7 bases, with 9 bases spanning the gap. The CDR3 protein is CASSLNEGQPQHF. As DNA, the CDR3 is TGTGCCAGCAGTTTAAACGAGGGCCAGCCCCAGCATTTT.

This clonotype turned up a few times. The chain employs TRBV7-6 and TRBJ2-2; 12 bases are shared with TRBD2. The CDR3 consists of 20 residues. CDR1 SGHVS and CDR2 FNYEAQ come from the germline V gene. The J segment lost 1 base and the V segment lost 0 bases, leaving 9 bases of the junction unmatched. CDR3 DNA: TGTGCCAGCAGCTTAGCGGTAGCTAGCGGGAGGGCCTTGAACACCGGGGAGCTGTTTTTT. Amino acids: CASSLAVASGRALNTGELFF.

This clonotype was counted ten times or more. V is TRBV12-3 or TRBV12-4 and J is TRBJ1-3; D gene ambiguous. Trimming cost V 8 bases and J 4 bases, with 12 bases left between them. CDR3 size: 13 residues. The CDR3 sequence: CASRKGPGNTIYF. CDR3 coding DNA: TGTGCCAGCCGGAAGGGTCCGGGAAACACCATATATTTT.

This clonotype is judged medium-sized. The J gene is TRBJ2-3, the V gene TRBV28; possibly TRBD2 for D (6 bases). The germline CDR1 and CDR2 sequences are MDHEN and SYDVKM. V dropped 1 base and J dropped 4 bases, with 12 bases sitting between them. The CDR3 covers 15 residues. The CDR3, as DNA: TGTGCCAGCAGTTTATTTTTGGCTAGCGCAGATACGCAGTATTTT. Encoded protein: CASSLFLASADTQYF.

The CDR3 nucleotides are TGTGCCAGCAGCGTAGGACCAGGGAACTATGGCTACACCTTC. Encoded protein: CASSVGPGNYGYTF. The chain uses TRBV9 and TRBJ1-2; a weak D match, TRBD1 (5 bases). Germline V gene data show CDR1 as SGDLS and CDR2 as YYNGEE. Trimming took 0 bases from V and 2 from J, leaving 8 bases between them. The CDR3 is 14 amino acids.

This chain uses TRBV3-1 with TRBJ2-1; D gene unclear. The CDR3 covers 11 residues. Trimming removed 1 base from V and 15 bases from J, with 10 bases in between. The germline CDR1 and CDR2 sequences are LGHDT and YNNKEL (reference sequence). The CDR3, as DNA: TGTGCCAGCAGCCAAGGACCCCTGCTGTTCTTC. It specifies CASSQGPLLFF.

This clonotype was counted at least ten times. V usage is TRBV27 and J usage is TRBJ2-2; D gene uncertain. CDR3 length equals 14 residues. Trimming removed 6 bases from V and 3 bases from J, with 11 bases in between. Germline assignment: CDR1 MNHEY and CDR2 SMNVEV (reference sequence). The CDR3 nucleotides are TGTGCCAGCAGGCTATCCCGGGACACCGGGGAGCTGTTTTTT. It encodes CASRLSRDTGELFF.

This clonotype is labeled medium-sized. The V call is TRBV11-2, the J call TRBJ2-1; D possibly uses TRBD1 or TRBD2 (5 bases each). Deletions cut 2 bases from V and 12 bases from J, with 14 bases between. Germline V gene data show CDR1 as SGHAT and CDR2 as FQNNGV. The CDR3 consists of 13 residues. CDR3 sequence reads: CASSLRQGVLQFF. The CDR3 coding sequence is TGTGCCAGCAGCTTACGGCAGGGAGTCTTGCAGTTCTTC.

This clonotype was found many times. This chain uses TRBV28 with TRBJ1-1; D is unclear. V shed 5 bases and J shed 0 bases, with 16 bases lying between them. The germline CDR1 and CDR2 sequences are MDHEN and SYDVKM. The CDR3 loop spans 16 amino acids. The CDR3 region has the DNA TGTGCCAGCAGTCCCTACGCAACAGTGATGAACACTGAAGCTTTCTTT. Protein product: CASSPYATVMNTEAFF. Looking up the rest from reference TRBV28 and TRBJ1-1 gives the full variable domain: DVKVTQSSRYLVKRTGEKVFLECVQDMDHENMFWYRQDPGLGLRLIYFSYDVKMKEKGDIPEGYSVSREKKERFSLILESASTNQTSMYLCASSPYATVMNTEAFFGQGTRLTVV.

This clonotype was detected ten times or more. V usage is TRBV21-1 and J usage is TRBJ1-5; TRBD1, as called in the table, went unchecked against the DNA. TRBV21-1 counts as a pseudogene. This CDR3 spans 17 amino acids. The CDR3 spells CASSKLAMGGCNQPQHF. As DNA, the CDR3 is TGTGCCAGCAGCAAACTGGCGATGGGGGGGTGCAATCAGCCCCAGCATTTT.

The rearrangement joins TRBV20-1 to TRBJ2-1; the D gene is possibly TRBD1 (5 bases). Germline V gives CDR1 DFQATT, CDR2 SNEGSKA (reference sequence). The ends were cut back, 5 bases at V and 0 bases at J, with 8 bases in the middle. This CDR3 contains 13 residues. In DNA form, the CDR3 reads TGCAGTGCTTACACAGGCTCCTACAATGAGCAGTTCTTC. Protein product: CSAYTGSYNEQFF.